This entry features one T cell receptor beta chain sequence. TEMRA cells were FACS-enriched, with CD8+ and CD4+ T cells isolated negatively. The CDR3 consists of 13 residues. CDR1 is SEHNR, CDR2 FQNEAQ, per germline (reference sequence). V was trimmed by 5 bases and J by 7 bases, leaving 12 bases between them. The record originates from a study of CD8 T cells in Susac syndrome. An input of about 0.45 to 1 ug of RNA was subjected to reverse transcription using random hexamers. Coverage of TCR beta CDR3 amplification by immunoSEQ multiplex PCR extended to 54 Vbeta and 13 Jbeta. TCRdb independently ran MiXCR on the immunoSEQ multiplex PCR reads; one entry per CDR3 protein. The sample lists some 190,000 distinct CDR3 sequences, 90% to 96% seen once, with approximately 0.088% in the top ten.

The specimen was CD4+ T cells from PBMCs. This chain connects TRBV7-9 to TRBJ1-5; D remains unclear. The source of this sequence is a human donor with multiple sclerosis. The CDR3 loop reads CASSQDGLQPQHF. Here the CDR3 DNA reads TGTGCCAGCAGCCAAGACGGACTACAGCCCCAGCATTTT.